The next 28 T cell receptor beta chains were all read from a single sample in a study of immune characterization of retroperitoneal liposarcoma (dated by TCRdb to between 2018 and 2020). To prepare the library, PCR was applied. TCRdb names NextSeq 500 as the instrument used. Starting from the raw public reads, TCRdb applied fastp trimming at Q25, assembled clones with MiXCR and retained in-frame beta chains. Rows are unified per CDR3 protein, each entry keeping the most common DNA and genes. A total of roughly 7,300 distinct CDR3 sequences appear in this sample, 25% to 35% of them only once. The top ten clones comprise 11% to 15% of the sample. Sequences were obtained from blood. All receptors come from a male donor with retroperitoneal liposarcoma.

V and J are TRBV10-3 and TRBJ2-1, with 12 positions matching TRBD2. The CDR3 has 21 residues. Germline CDR1 and CDR2: ENHRY and SYGVKD. V trimming: 3 bases; J trimming: 2 bases; junction bases outside the gene matches: 17. The CDR3, as DNA: TGTGCCATCAGTGACCCCATGACTAGCGGGAGAAAGGCCCGCGCCTACAATGAGCAGTTCTTC. It yields the protein CAISDPMTSGRKARAYNEQFF.

In the case of this clonotype: One junction end disagrees with the germline gene, perhaps due to a read error. This chain links TRBV3-1 with TRBJ1-6; D remains ambiguous. There are 16 residues in the CDR3. From germline, CDR1 is LGHDT and CDR2 YNNKEL (reference sequence). CDR3 nucleotides: TGTGCCAGCAGCCAAAAGCGGGAGACCCCCACCATTGGGCAGTACTTT. Translated, it gives CASSQKRETPTIGQYF.

A few counts support this clonotype. The chain recombines TRBV7-2 with TRBJ2-1; D is unresolved. V lost 2 bases to trimming and J lost 6 bases, with 14 bases between them. CDR1 and CDR2 (germline): SGHTA, FQGNSA. The CDR3 loop spans 15 amino acids. This CDR3 reads CASSLLTLLRNEQFF. CDR3 nucleotide sequence: TGTGCCAGCAGCTTACTCACTCTCCTCCGCAATGAGCAGTTCTTC.

This clonotype has a single count. J is TRBJ2-5 and V is TRBV7-2; D gene ambiguous. The CDR3 consists of 15 residues. V was shortened by 6 bases and J by 5 bases, with 19 bases between the two germline ends. The germline gives CDR1 SGHTA, CDR2 FQGNSA. Here the CDR3 reads CASSIGGAVLETQYF. For the CDR3, the DNA is TGTGCCAGCAGTATTGGCGGCGCGGTCCTTGAGACCCAGTACTTC. Full variable domain (missing parts from reference TRBV7-2 and TRBJ2-5): GAGVSQSPSNKVTEKGKDVELRCDPISGHTALYWYRQSLGQGLEFLIYFQGNSAPDKSGLPSDRFSAERTGGSVSTLTIQRTQQEDSAVYLCASSIGGAVLETQYFGPGTRLLVL.

This clonotype showed up just a few times. This sequence may be a read error, since a much larger clone differs from it by one base. The chain employs TRBV4-1 and TRBJ2-1; D is possibly TRBD2 (5 bases). The J call may be mistaken, given a closer DNA end match to TRBJ2-7. The CDR3 is made up of 14 amino acids. The V gene's germline CDR1 is MGHRA and CDR2 YSYEKL. CDR3 loop: CASSQESGYNEQYF. Here the CDR3 DNA reads TGCGCCAGCAGCCAGGAGAGCGGTTACAATGAGCAGTACTTC.

The genes are TRBV12-3 or TRBV12-4 and TRBJ2-2; tentative D call: TRBD2 (5 bases). The CDR3 is made up of 17 amino acids. The V end lost 4 bases, the J end lost 7 bases, and 22 bases lay between the germline ends. For the CDR3, the DNA is TGTGCCAGCAGTTCCCCAATTAACGGGCCAGGAGGCGGGGAGCTGTTTTTT. This encodes CASSSPINGPGGGELFF.

This clonotype was detected a few times. The chain couples TRBV6-6 to TRBJ2-3; D is possibly TRBD2 (6 bases). Germline assignment: CDR1 MNHNY and CDR2 SVGAGI (reference sequence). This CDR3 spans 14 amino acids. Deletions cut 11 bases from V and 3 bases from J, with 18 bases between. CDR3 sequence: CAGGSGAGTDTQYF. The CDR3 DNA reads TGTGCCGGGGGGTCCGGGGCGGGGACAGATACGCAGTATTTT.

This clonotype was seen once. V is TRBV18 and J is TRBJ1-3; D ambiguous. This CDR3 comprises 17 residues. CDR1 and CDR2 from the germline V gene are KGHSH and LQKENI. Trimming took off 3 bases at V and 0 bases at J, with 15 bases between the two ends. The CDR3 reads CASSPISESLSGNTIYF. CDR3 bases: TGTGCCAGCTCACCTATTTCAGAATCGCTCTCTGGAAACACCATATATTTT. Looking up the rest from reference TRBV18 and TRBJ1-3 gives the full variable domain: NAGVMQNPRHLVRRRGQEARLRCSPMKGHSHVYWYRQLPEEGLKFMVYLQKENIIDESGMPKERFSAEFPKEGPSILRIQQVVRGDSAAYFCASSPISESLSGNTIYFGEGSWLTVV.

The table lists this clonotype with a few counts. The rearrangement uses TRBV11-3 and TRBJ2-3; D possibly corresponds to TRBD2 (7 bases). The germline V gene encodes CDR1 SGHNT and CDR2 YENEEA. V lost 4 bases, J lost 4 bases, and 18 bases lay in between. This CDR3 is 16 amino acids long. This CDR3 reads CASSSPRGGAADTQYF. The CDR3 DNA is TGTGCCAGCAGCTCCCCCCGTGGGGGGGCGGCAGATACGCAGTATTTT.

The chain links TRBV27 to TRBJ2-1; 7 nucleotides line up with TRBD2. The length of the CDR3 is 16 residues. From germline, CDR1 is MNHEY and CDR2 SMNVEV (reference sequence). The V and J ends lost 2 bases and 4 bases, in that order; junction bases with no gene match: 8. The CDR3 coding sequence is TGTGCCAGCAGTTTAGTAGCGGGTGCAATATACAATGAGCAGTTCTTC. Encoded protein: CASSLVAGAIYNEQFF.

The chain recombines TRBV6-1 with TRBJ2-4; possible D gene TRBD1, 6 bases. Trimming took off 0 bases at V and 0 bases at J, with 18 bases between the two ends. CDR1 is MNHNS and CDR2 is SASEGT in the germline V gene. The CDR3 contains 19 residues. Written as DNA, the CDR3 is TGTGCCAGCAGTGAAGCGGGGACAACGGCTGGCCTAGCCAAAAACATTCAGTACTTC. Translating gives CASSEAGTTAGLAKNIQYF.

This chain uses TRBV27 with TRBJ1-1, with D hard to call. Per germline, CDR1 MNHEY and CDR2 SMNVEV (reference sequence). V was trimmed by 5 bases and J by 1 base, leaving 11 bases between them. The CDR3 is 14 amino acids. The CDR3: CASSLRWGNTEAFF. The CDR3 DNA follows: TGTGCCAGCAGTCTGAGGTGGGGGAACACTGAAGCTTTCTTT.

This clonotype was detected a few times. A much larger clonotype is one base distant, so this may be a read error. V usage is TRBV27 and J usage is TRBJ2-1, with D perhaps TRBD2 (6 bases). The CDR3 extends over 12 amino acids. Germline loops: CDR1 MNHEY, CDR2 SMNVEV (reference sequence). Trimming removed 9 bases at V and 12 bases at J, with 18 bases between. CDR3 amino acids: CASSGTTRRQFF. CDR3 DNA: TGTGCCAGTAGCGGTACAACCCGACGGCAGTTCTTC.

The chain combines TRBV27 with TRBJ2-1; perhaps D is TRBD1 or TRBD2 (7 bases each). CDR1 is MNHEY, CDR2 SMNVEV, per germline (reference sequence). Trimming shortened V by 6 bases and J by 6 bases, and 18 bases separated the two germline ends. The CDR3 spans 15 residues. CDR3: CASSRGGQPGNEQFF. CDR3 nucleotides: TGTGCCAGCAGCCGCGGGGGACAGCCTGGCAATGAGCAGTTCTTC.

This clonotype has just a few counts. This may stem from a read error, because a much larger clone lies one nucleotide away. V is TRBV12-3 or TRBV12-4 and J is TRBJ2-1, with 12 bases aligning to TRBD2. The better agreement between TRBJ2-7 and the DNA end casts doubt on the J call. CDR3 length: 16 residues. CDR3 sequence (DNA): TGTGCCAGCAGCTATGAGACTAGCGGGAGAAACAATGAGCAGTACTTC. Residues: CASSYETSGRNNEQYF.

This clonotype was seen just once. The genes are TRBV6-1 and TRBJ2-2; D is perhaps TRBD1 (6 bases). The CDR3 runs to 14 residues. Germline V CDR1 and CDR2: MNHNS, SASEGT. V gave up 6 bases and J gave up 6 bases, with 14 bases separating them. CDR3 sequence: CASSIKQGPGELFF. The CDR3 DNA is TGTGCCAGCAGCATTAAACAGGGACCCGGGGAGCTGTTTTTT.

This clonotype was seen ten or more times. This chain links TRBV12-3 or TRBV12-4 with TRBJ2-3, with TRBD2 identical over 8 bases. Trimming took 5 bases from V and 9 from J; bases not matched to a gene: 10. This CDR3 has 14 amino acids. DNA for the CDR3: TGTGCCAGCAGTACGTTGAGCGGGAGCGAGACGCAGTATTTT. Translation gives CASSTLSGSETQYF.

This clonotype was seen many times. This chain uses TRBV6-1 with TRBJ2-1; D remains ambiguous. Germline V gene data show CDR1 as MNHNS and CDR2 as SASEGT. V was cut by 5 bases and J by 8 bases, with 10 bases left in between. The CDR3 contains 12 residues. Here the CDR3 reads CASSLTRDEQFF. DNA for the CDR3: TGTGCCAGCAGTCTGACTCGGGATGAGCAGTTCTTC.

This clonotype was detected only a few times. The chain carries TRBV5-1 and TRBJ2-3; perhaps TRBD2 as D (5 bases). The CDR3 runs 13 residues. The germline gives CDR1 SGHRS, CDR2 YFSETQ. V was shortened by 6 bases and J by 1 base, with 9 bases between the two germline ends. CDR3 loop: CASTISGTDTQYF. CDR3 nucleotide sequence: TGCGCCAGCACCATTAGCGGCACAGATACGCAGTATTTT.

This clonotype appeared a few times. Since the CDR3 does not end with the conserved phenylalanine or tryptophan, this likely comes from a read error. The DNA is omitted, as the CDR3 cannot be located on it reliably, and the CDR3 follows TCRdb's listing. The chain combines TRBV6-1 with TRBJ1-6. CDR1 is MNHNS, CDR2 SASEGT, per germline. The CDR3 contains 9 residues when both ends are counted. The CDR3 sequence is CASSAGTSG.

This chain connects TRBV4-2 to TRBJ2-1; D is unresolved. The CDR3 is 16 amino acids. Germline CDR1 reads LGHNA; CDR2 reads YNFKEQ. V was pared by 4 bases and J by 3 bases, with 16 bases between. CDR3 sequence reads: CASSPAGESYYNEQFF. The CDR3 DNA follows: TGTGCCAGCAGCCCGGCTGGGGAATCGTACTACAATGAGCAGTTCTTC.

Judged by abundance, this clonotype is medium-sized. The chain links TRBV7-2 to TRBJ2-1, with TRBD1 matching over 12 bases. Germline lookup yields CDR1 SGHTA and CDR2 FQGNSA. The ends lost 0 bases at V and 12 bases at J; junction bases unmatched: 12. CDR3 length: 17 amino acids. This chain's CDR3 is CASSLAFSGTGGAGQFF. The CDR3 coding sequence is TGTGCCAGCAGCTTAGCGTTTTCCGGGACAGGGGGCGCGGGGCAGTTCTTC.

The chain carries TRBV10-1 and TRBJ1-1; the match to TRBD1 covers 7 bases. The CDR3 contains 13 residues. In germline, CDR1 is WNHNN, CDR2 SYGVQD (reference sequence). Trimming removed 6 bases from V and 7 bases from J; junction bases left unmatched: 8. As DNA, the CDR3 is TGCGCCAGCAGAGCGCAGGGGGAAGGTGAAGCTTTCTTT. This sequence encodes CASRAQGEGEAFF.

This clonotype has just a few counts. V and J are TRBV6-5 and TRBJ2-1, with D unclear. This CDR3 has 12 amino acids. The V gene's germline CDR1 is MNHEY and CDR2 SVGAGI. The V and J ends lost 6 bases and 4 bases respectively, with 7 bases between them. The CDR3 nucleotides are TGTGCCAGCAGGGACGCGTACAATGAGCAGTTCTTC. Amino acids: CASRDAYNEQFF.

A few counts support this clonotype. This chain connects TRBV23-1 to TRBJ2-1; 12 positions agree with TRBD2. Judging by the DNA end, TRBJ2-5 fits better; the J call may be wrong. TRBV23-1 is marked as an open reading frame, function uncertain. The CDR3 consists of 16 residues. CDR3 DNA sequence: TGCGCCAGCAGTCACCCTAGCGGGAGGGCCGGGGAGACCCAGTACTTC. Translating gives CASSHPSGRAGETQYF.

With regard to this clonotype: A much larger clone lies one base from this, so it may be a read error. The rearrangement joins TRBV10-1 to TRBJ2-1; D remains ambiguous. The closer fit of TRBJ2-5 to the DNA end suggests the J call may be wrong. The CDR3 contains 13 residues. The germline gives CDR1 WNHNN, CDR2 SYGVQD (reference sequence). The CDR3 region has the DNA TGCGACAGCAGTGAGTCGCCGCGGGAGACCCAGTACTTC. Translating it yields CDSSESPRETQYF.

In its sample, this clonotype was seen a few times. The rearrangement links TRBV6-1 to TRBJ1-2, with unresolved D. CDR1 and CDR2 (germline): MNHNS, SASEGT. V dropped 1 base and J dropped 5 bases, with 5 bases sitting between them. The CDR3 covers 12 residues. The CDR3 is CASSEVGYGYTF. The CDR3 DNA reads as TGTGCCAGCAGTGAAGTAGGGTATGGCTACACCTTC.

This clonotype was detected ten times or more. The chain links TRBV6-1 to TRBJ2-7, with 12 bases fitting TRBD2. J gave up 5 bases and V 7 bases, and 9 bases lay outside the gene matches. This CDR3 contains 15 residues. The germline gives CDR1 MNHNS, CDR2 SASEGT. CDR3 bases: TGTGCCAGCACCGGACTAGCGGGACCGGTTAACGAGCAGTACTTC. Translating it yields CASTGLAGPVNEQYF.